This paragraph covers one TCR beta chain sequence. With 3 bases removed from V and 2 bases from J, the gap between germline ends came to 8 bases. The CDR3 has 13 residues. CDR1 SGHNT and CDR2 YENEEA come from the germline V gene. This entry is derived from a study of blood T cell repertoires in COVID-19. Self-reported history from a screening survey and questionnaire set each donor's cohort. Two negative PCRs, clearance, or symptom resolution characterized the recovered Cohort 3 donors. In the original processing: Amplified reference gene primers provided the basis for estimating nucleated cell counts. TCRdb's copy holds only in-frame clones and misses some; the assay was immunoSEQ multiplex PCR. The V and J calls and clone size come from that table; D and trimming were worked out from the DNA. The profile shows approximately 250,000 clones, around 90% of them singletons.

Sequenced material: PBMCs or T cells enriched from blood (not recorded which). The sequence was obtained from a woman aged 25 to 45 who had recovered from COVID-19. This chain uses TRBV11-3 with TRBJ2-7; perhaps TRBD1 as D (6 bases). Written as DNA, the CDR3 is TGTGCCAGCAGCTTCCGGGACACCTACGAGCAGTACTTC. Encoded protein: CASSFRDTYEQYF.